The clone carrying this T cell receptor beta chain has more than one count but fewer than ten. The CDR3 spans 16 residues. Germline CDR1 LNHNV, CDR2 YYDKDF (reference sequence). V lost 0 bases and J lost 0, with 12 bases in between. This entry comes from a study of T cells in Graves' hyperthyroidism and ophthalmopathy. Study-level information: Prior to any treatment, at the point of initial diagnosis, peripheral blood was collected.

The CDR3 regions of TCR beta were amplified from RNA transcripts. The HTBI primer set was used in a first-round RT-PCR of the TCR CDR3. MiXCR was run by TCRdb on the multiplex PCR reads, yielding one entry per CDR3 protein. The table lists about 350,000 distinct CDR3 sequences, 15% to 20% of them singletons. Newly diagnosed hyperthyroidism, duration under 2 months, in patients aged 18 to 65. Patients showing uncontrolled infection, other autoimmune disease, pregnancy or lactation were ineligible. The diagnoses drew upon clinical symptoms, serum thyroxine and TRAb, thyroid ultrasound and orbital computed tomography.

The receptor comes from a woman under 40 with Graves' hyperthyroidism that later progressed to Graves' ophthalmopathy. The chain employs TRBV15 and TRBJ2-7; D perhaps matches TRBD2 (5 bases). Sequenced sample: blood. CDR3 region: CATSRDLEAISYEQYF. The CDR3 nucleotides read TGTGCCACCAGCAGAGATCTGGAGGCCATCTCCTACGAGCAGTACTTC.